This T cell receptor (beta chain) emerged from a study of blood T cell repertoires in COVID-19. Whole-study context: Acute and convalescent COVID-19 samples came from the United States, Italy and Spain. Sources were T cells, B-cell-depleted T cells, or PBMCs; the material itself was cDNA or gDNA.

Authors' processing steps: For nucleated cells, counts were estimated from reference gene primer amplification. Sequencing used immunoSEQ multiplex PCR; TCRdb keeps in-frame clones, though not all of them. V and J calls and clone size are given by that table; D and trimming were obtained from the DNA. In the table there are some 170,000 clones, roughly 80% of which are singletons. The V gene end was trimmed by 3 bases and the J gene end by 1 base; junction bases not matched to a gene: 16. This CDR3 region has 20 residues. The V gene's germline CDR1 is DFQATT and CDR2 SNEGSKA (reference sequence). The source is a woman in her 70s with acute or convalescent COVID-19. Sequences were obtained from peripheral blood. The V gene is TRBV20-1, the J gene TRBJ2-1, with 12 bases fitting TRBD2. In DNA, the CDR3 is TGCAGTGCTAGTCCTTGGGGCGCTAGCGGGAGGGCCGGATCCTACAATGAGCAGTTCTTC. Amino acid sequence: CSASPWGASGRAGSYNEQFF.